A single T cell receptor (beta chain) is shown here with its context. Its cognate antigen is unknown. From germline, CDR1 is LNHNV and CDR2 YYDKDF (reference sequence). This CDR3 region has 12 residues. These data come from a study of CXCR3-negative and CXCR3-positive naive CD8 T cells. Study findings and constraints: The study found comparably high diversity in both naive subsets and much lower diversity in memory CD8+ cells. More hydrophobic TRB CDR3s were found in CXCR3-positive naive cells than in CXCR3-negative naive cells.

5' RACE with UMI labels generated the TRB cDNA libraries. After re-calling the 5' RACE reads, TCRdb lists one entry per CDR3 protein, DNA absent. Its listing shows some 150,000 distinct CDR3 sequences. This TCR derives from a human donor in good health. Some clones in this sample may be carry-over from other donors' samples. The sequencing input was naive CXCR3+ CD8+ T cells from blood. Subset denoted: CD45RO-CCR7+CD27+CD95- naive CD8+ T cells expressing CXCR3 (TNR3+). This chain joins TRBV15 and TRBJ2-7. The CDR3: CATSRGSYEQYF.